The present T cell receptor beta chain was sequenced within a study of cytomegalovirus exposure and HLA in healthy donors. General observations from the study: Rare sequences made up most TCRs, while some public TCRs were found in many donors.

Concerning this clone: Its antigen is as yet unknown.

Clones were read by immunoSEQ multiplex PCR, and TCRdb kept only the in-frame ones, dropping some. The sample records 100,000 to 150,000 clones, roughly 90% being singletons. Separate from the 666-subject first cohort was the approximately 120-subject validation cohort, to which the donors belonged. From germline, CDR1 is SEHNR and CDR2 FQNEAQ (reference sequence). The CDR3 sequence is 15 residues long. Losses at the gene ends were 4 bases for V and 5 bases for J; bases not matched to a gene: 5. This receptor was identified in a woman younger than 35 in good health and CMV-seronegative. The chain is built from TRBV7-9 and TRBJ2-3; 11 bases agree with TRBD2. Sequencing was performed on PBMCs. CDR3: CASSYGTSGRDTQYF. The CDR3 DNA follows: TGTGCCAGCAGCTACGGGACTAGCGGAAGAGATACGCAGTATTTT.